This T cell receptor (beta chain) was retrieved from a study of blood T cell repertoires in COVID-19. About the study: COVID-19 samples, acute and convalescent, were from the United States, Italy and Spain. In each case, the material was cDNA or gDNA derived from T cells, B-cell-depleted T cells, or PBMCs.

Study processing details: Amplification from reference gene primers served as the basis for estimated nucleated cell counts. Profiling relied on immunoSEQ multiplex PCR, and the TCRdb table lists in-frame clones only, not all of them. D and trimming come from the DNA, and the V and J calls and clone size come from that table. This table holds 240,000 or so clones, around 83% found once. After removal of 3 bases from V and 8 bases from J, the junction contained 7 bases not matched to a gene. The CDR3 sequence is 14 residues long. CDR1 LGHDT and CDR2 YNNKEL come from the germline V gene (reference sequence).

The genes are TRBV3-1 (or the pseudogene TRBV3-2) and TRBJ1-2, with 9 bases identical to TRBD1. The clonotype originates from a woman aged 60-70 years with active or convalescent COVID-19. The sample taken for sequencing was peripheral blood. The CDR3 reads CASSHVDRGWGYTF. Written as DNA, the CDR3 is TGTGCCAGCAGCCACGTGGACAGGGGATGGGGCTACACCTTC.